This TCR beta chain appears in the sequencing data of a study of regulatory T cells in long-lasting Graves disease. Investigators prepared the TCR beta libraries by applying iRepertoire HTBI primers and Arm-PCR of CDR3 regions. Each CDR3 protein gets one entry after TCRdb re-called the multiplex PCR reads with MiXCR. The repertoire consists of roughly 400,000 distinct CDR3 sequences, with around 20% occurring once and the leading ten covering about 20%. A remark on this clonotype: Its antigen is as yet unknown.

Time point described: persistent/refractory GD, antithyroid drugs over 5 years with positive TRAb. PBMC RNA served as the TCR library source. The study's findings and limits: Favored gene segments in persistent disease were TRBV28, TRBJ1-2 and TRBJ2-5.

J gave up 5 bases and V 9 bases, and 9 bases lay outside the gene matches. The CDR3 covers 14 residues. CDR1 and CDR2 (germline): SGHNT, YENEEA. The sequencing here drew on peripheral blood mononuclear cells (PBMCs), taken when the disease was refractory, from a patient treated with antithyroid drugs. The receptor was isolated from a female donor with Graves disease. The chain joins TRBV11-3 to TRBJ2-3; TRBD2 matches at 9 bases. The CDR3 loop is CASSMGGRVDTQYF. CDR3 nucleotides: TGTGCCAGTTCTATGGGCGGGAGGGTAGATACGCAGTATTTT.